Shown below are 29 T cell receptor beta chains from a single sample sequenced in a study of shared clonotypes between healthy human individuals. Only in-frame clones appear in the TCRdb table, and some are missing; sequencing was by immunoSEQ multiplex PCR. The repertoire holds nearly 2 million clones, with approximately 94% as singletons. CD45RO-negative cells were positively selected for CCR7, leaving out terminally differentiated effector memory CD45RA+ cells. Sequences were obtained from naive CD8+ T cells sorted from blood. The receptors shown here come from a man aged 18-30 years in good health.

The chain links TRBV9 to TRBJ2-7; D is uncertain. The CDR3 is made up of 13 amino acids. V dropped 3 bases and J dropped 7 bases, with 14 bases sitting between them. Looked up from germline, CDR1 is SGDLS and CDR2 is YYNGEE. CDR3 nucleotides: TGTGCCAGCAGCGCGACTCCCGATGGGGAGCAGTACTTC. Protein product: CASSATPDGEQYF.

V is TRBV9 and J is TRBJ2-3; 10 nucleotides line up with TRBD2. The V segment lost 4 bases and the J segment 0 bases; nucleotides outside the gene matches: 8. The germline V gene encodes CDR1 SGDLS and CDR2 YYNGEE. This CDR3 is 17 amino acids long. The CDR3 loop is CASSSNLAGASTDTQYF. CDR3 nucleotide sequence: TGTGCCAGCAGCTCTAATCTAGCGGGGGCGAGCACAGATACGCAGTATTTT.

With regard to this clone: Distinct nucleotide sequences in the sample also encode this CDR3. The J gene is TRBJ2-7, the V gene TRBV6-5; 8 bases are shared with TRBD2. This CDR3 spans 15 amino acids. J lost 4 bases, V lost 0 bases, and 5 bases had no gene match. Germline loops: CDR1 MNHEY, CDR2 SVGAGI. The CDR3 is CASSYSAGGSYEQYF. The CDR3, as DNA: TGTGCCAGCAGTTACTCGGCGGGAGGATCTTACGAGCAGTACTTC.

The chain has TRBV7-9 and TRBJ2-1, with D hard to call. The CDR3 consists of 12 residues. Deletions cut 4 bases from V and 7 bases from J, with 8 bases between. Germline lookup yields CDR1 SEHNR and CDR2 FQNEAQ (reference sequence). Written as DNA, the CDR3 is TGTGCCAGCAGCTCCACATGGAATGAGCAGTTCTTC. As protein: CASSSTWNEQFF.

V and J are TRBV2 and TRBJ1-1, with a tentative D call TRBD1 (5 bases). The V gene's germline CDR1 is SNHLY and CDR2 FYNNEI. CDR3 size: 14 residues. With 8 bases removed from V and 7 bases from J, the gap between germline ends came to 20 bases. CDR3 in DNA: TGTGCCAGCCAAGAAGCAGGGCTAGGAATTGAAGCTTTCTTT. Amino acids: CASQEAGLGIEAFF.

The V and J genes are TRBV2 and TRBJ2-7, with 9 positions matching TRBD2. The CDR3 has 14 residues. Unmatched junction bases numbered 3, after V lost 5 bases and J lost 1 base. CDR1 is SNHLY and CDR2 is FYNNEI in the germline V gene. CDR3 amino acids: CASSRGGASYEQYF. CDR3 coding DNA: TGTGCCAGCAGTCGCGGGGGGGCGTCCTACGAGCAGTACTTC.

The J gene is TRBJ2-7, the V gene TRBV11-2; TRBD1 matches at 7 bases. Losses at the gene ends were 1 base for V and 2 bases for J; bases not matched to a gene: 8. Germline assignment: CDR1 SGHAT and CDR2 FQNNGV. The CDR3 contains 16 residues. For the CDR3, the DNA is TGTGCCAGCAGCTTAGCGACCGGACAGGACCCCTACGAGCAGTACTTC. The encoded protein is CASSLATGQDPYEQYF.

This chain uses TRBV7-8 with TRBJ1-2, with TRBD1 identical over 7 bases. Germline lookup yields CDR1 SGHVS and CDR2 FQNEAQ. V was clipped by 3 bases and J by 5 bases; unmatched bases: 6. The CDR3 extends over 14 amino acids. CDR3 in amino acids: CASSFLGQVYGYTF. Here the CDR3 DNA reads TGTGCCAGCAGCTTCCTTGGACAGGTTTATGGCTACACCTTC.

This chain joins TRBV7-8 and TRBJ2-7; D is uncertain. This CDR3 is 13 amino acids long. Germline-derived CDR1 and CDR2 are SGHVS and FQNEAQ. Trimming left V 11 bases short and J 0 bases short, with 14 bases between. CDR3 nucleotides: TGTGCCGGACGAGAGCCCGGCTCCTACGAGCAGTACTTC. Translated, it gives CAGREPGSYEQYF.

The chain carries TRBV7-2 and TRBJ2-7; 8 positions agree with TRBD2. Germline loops: CDR1 SGHTA, CDR2 FQGNSA. Trimming at V came to 4 bases and at J to 5 bases, leaving 7 bases not matched to a gene. The CDR3 extends over 14 amino acids. The CDR3 reads CASSSEREIHEQYF. CDR3 DNA sequence: TGTGCCAGCAGCTCTGAGCGGGAGATCCACGAGCAGTACTTC.

The chain is built from TRBV9 and TRBJ2-7; 11 bases agree with TRBD1. Germline trimming cut 3 bases from V and 6 bases from J; bases unmatched to any gene: 11. CDR1 is SGDLS, CDR2 YYNGEE, per germline. The CDR3 contains 16 residues. CDR3 DNA: TGTGCCAGCAGCGCACGGACAGGGGGCGAATTCGGCGAGCAGTACTTC. Residues: CASSARTGGEFGEQYF.

This clone was recorded once. This chain joins TRBV27 and TRBJ1-5; D is unresolved. The CDR3 spans 15 residues. Germline V gene sequence: CDR1 MNHEY, CDR2 SMNVEV (reference sequence). The germline V and J ends were trimmed by 6 bases and 3 bases, with 15 bases remaining between them. CDR3 in DNA: TGTGCCAGCAGCCTGGACCCCTCAATCAATCAGCCCCAGCATTTT. Amino acids: CASSLDPSINQPQHF.

The chain joins TRBV7-6 to TRBJ2-1, with TRBD2 identical over 7 bases. The CDR3 runs 17 residues. The J segment lost 6 bases and the V segment lost 5 bases, leaving 16 bases of the junction unmatched. CDR1 is SGHVS and CDR2 is FNYEAQ in the germline V gene. The CDR3 is CASSPQHATSSLNEQFF. The CDR3 coding sequence is TGTGCCAGCAGCCCCCAGCACGCGACTAGCTCCCTCAATGAGCAGTTCTTC.

The chain employs TRBV28 and TRBJ2-7; D is uncertain. CDR3 length: 17 residues. With 6 bases removed from V and 6 bases from J, the gap between germline ends came to 27 bases. Germline V CDR1 and CDR2: MDHEN, SYDVKM. This CDR3 is CASSPIDLGSFGGEQYF. DNA of the CDR3: TGTGCCAGCAGCCCGATTGACTTAGGAAGCTTTGGCGGCGAGCAGTACTTC.

The chain joins TRBV4-1 to TRBJ1-3; no definite D call. V gave up 1 base and J gave up 4 bases, with 11 bases separating them. CDR1 and CDR2 from the germline V gene are MGHRA and YSYEKL. CDR3 length: 15 amino acids. The CDR3 region is CASSQGVGNGNTIYF. The CDR3 coding sequence is TGCGCCAGCAGCCAAGGGGTGGGGAACGGAAACACCATATATTTT.

J is TRBJ2-3 and V is TRBV4-2, with a tentative D call TRBD2 (6 bases). This CDR3 spans 17 amino acids. Germline CDR1 is LGHNA and CDR2 is YNFKEQ. V lost 0 bases and J 2 bases, leaving 15 bases between the germline ends. The DNA for the CDR3 is TGTGCCAGCAGCCAAGATTTAGGTGGGACTCCCACAGATACGCAGTATTTT. Protein sequence: CASSQDLGGTPTDTQYF.

J is TRBJ1-1 and V is TRBV4-3, with a possible D match to TRBD1 (5 bases). Germline CDR1 is LGHNA and CDR2 is YSLEER. Trimming shortened V by 3 bases and J by 5 bases, and 16 bases separated the two germline ends. The CDR3 has 15 residues. The DNA of the CDR3 is TGCGCCAGCAGCCACTCCGGATGGGGGGAAACTGAAGCTTTCTTT. Translation gives CASSHSGWGETEAFF.

In DNA, the CDR3 is TGTGCCAGCAGCGGGCAGGGGCAGCCCCAGCATTTT. Its translation: CASSGQGQPQHF. This chain connects TRBV13 to TRBJ1-5, with D perhaps matching TRBD1 (6 bases). Between the trimmed V and J ends, which lost 5 bases and 7 bases, there was a span of 9 bases. The CDR3 length is 12 residues. Germline CDR1 and CDR2: PRHDT and FYEKMQ (reference sequence).

The chain links TRBV19 to TRBJ1-4; D gene unclear. The V end lost 6 bases, the J end lost 4 bases, and 9 bases lay between the germline ends. The germline CDR1 and CDR2 sequences are LNHDA and SQIVND (reference sequence). This CDR3 is built from 13 residues. This CDR3 is CASRGLDNEKLFF. CDR3 DNA: TGTGCCAGTAGGGGATTAGATAATGAAAAACTGTTTTTT.

Details on this clone: Germline and junction disagree at one end, which may indicate a read error. V is TRBV7-7 and J is TRBJ2-7; 7 bases fit TRBD2. CDR3 size: 17 residues. Germline V gene data show CDR1 as SSHAT and CDR2 as FNYEAQ (reference sequence). This chain's CDR3 is CASSFEPPGTNNYEQYF. In DNA, the CDR3 is TGTGCTAGCAGCTTCGAGCCCCCTGGGACTAACAACTACGAGCAGTACTTC.

This chain joins TRBV30 and TRBJ2-7, with D maybe TRBD2 (6 bases). Deletions cut 4 bases from V and 7 bases from J, with 20 bases between. This CDR3 region has 14 residues. Germline-derived CDR1 and CDR2 are GTSNPN and SVGIG (reference sequence). Here the CDR3 DNA reads TGTGCCTGGAACAATGTCGGGTCGGGGGAGGAGCAGTACTTC. Encoded protein: CAWNNVGSGEEQYF.

V gene TRBV19 combines with J gene TRBJ2-7; no clear D. V lost 8 bases to trimming and J lost 5 bases, with 10 bases between them. The CDR3 runs 11 residues. The germline CDR1 and CDR2 sequences are LNHDA and SQIVND (reference sequence). The CDR3 spells CASADRNEQYF. The CDR3, as DNA: TGTGCCAGTGCCGATCGGAACGAGCAGTACTTC.

A word on this clone: Other DNA sequences within the sample encode an identical CDR3. The J gene is TRBJ1-1, the V gene TRBV7-9; D is uncertain. The CDR3 length is 14 residues. Looked up from germline, CDR1 is SEHNR and CDR2 is FQNEAQ (reference sequence). V was clipped by 3 bases and J by 0 bases, with 8 bases between them. The CDR3: CASSLAGLNTEAFF. For the CDR3, the DNA is TGTGCCAGCAGCTTGGCGGGTTTGAACACTGAAGCTTTCTTT.

The chain is built from TRBV15 and TRBJ1-5; 9 nucleotides line up with TRBD1. The junction had 6 bases not matched to a gene; V was cut back by 5 bases and J by 1 base. CDR1 is LNHNV and CDR2 is YYDKDF in the germline V gene (reference sequence). This CDR3 is built from 16 residues. The CDR3 DNA follows: TGTGCCACCAGCCCGGCCGGGACAGGGAGCAATCAGCCCCAGCATTTT. This encodes CATSPAGTGSNQPQHF.

The chain carries TRBV6-7 and TRBJ2-2, with 7 bases aligning to TRBD2. TRBV6-7 is noted as an ORF with a role that remains uncertain. V was pared by 2 bases and J by 4 bases, with 10 bases of the junction left unmatched. The CDR3 is made up of 17 amino acids. DNA of the CDR3: TGTGCCAGCAGTTACCCTCGATTGCGGGAGCGCACCGGGGAGCTGTTTTTT. This translates into CASSYPRLRERTGELFF.

The CDR3 is CAISEGGYTGELFF. CDR3 sequence (DNA): TGTGCCATCAGTGAGGGGGGCTACACCGGGGAGCTGTTTTTT. This chain uses TRBV10-3 with TRBJ2-2; D is possibly TRBD1 (6 bases). The V gene's germline CDR1 is ENHRY and CDR2 SYGVKD. The length of the CDR3 is 14 residues. The V and J ends lost 2 bases and 3 bases respectively, with 7 bases between them.

The chain combines TRBV5-6 with TRBJ2-7, with D possibly TRBD2 on 5 matching bases. CDR3 length equals 15 residues. V lost 4 bases, J lost 3 bases, and 17 bases lay in between. Germline CDR1 reads SGHDT; CDR2 reads YYEEEE. The CDR3 nucleotides read TGTGCCAGCAGCAACCTCGCGACTATCAACTACGAGCAGTACTTC. Translation gives CASSNLATINYEQYF.

V is TRBV11-2 and J is TRBJ2-1, with 9 bases fitting TRBD2. This CDR3 is 15 amino acids long. J gave up 6 bases and V 1 base, and 4 bases lay outside the gene matches. Germline CDR1 reads SGHAT; CDR2 reads FQNNGV. The CDR3 DNA sequence: TGTGCCAGCAGCTTAGGTGCTAGCGGGGTCAATGAGCAGTTCTTC. It translates to CASSLGASGVNEQFF.

The genes are TRBV7-9 and TRBJ1-1; no clear D gene. V was clipped by 5 bases and J by 3 bases, with 13 bases between them. Germline assignment: CDR1 SEHNR and CDR2 FQNEAQ (reference sequence). The CDR3 loop spans 14 amino acids. CDR3 sequence reads: CASSPDAGYTEAFF. CDR3 in DNA: TGTGCCAGCAGCCCTGACGCGGGATACACTGAAGCTTTCTTT.